Each of the 16 T cell receptor beta chains below was sequenced from the same sample in a study of blood T cell repertoires in COVID-19. The protocol was immunoSEQ multiplex PCR, while the TCRdb copy is restricted to in-frame clones and leaves out a portion. This repertoire shows about 130,000 clones, 86% found once; its top ten account for around 4.5%. Source material: PBMCs or T cells enriched from blood (not recorded which). These receptors all stem from a man in his forties or fifties who had recovered from COVID-19.

This chain connects TRBV7-3 to TRBJ1-1, with a tentative D call TRBD1 (6 bases). Germline CDR1 is SGHTA and CDR2 is FQGTGA. V shed 0 bases and J shed 5 bases, with 16 bases lying between them. The CDR3 has 16 amino acids. The CDR3 sequence is CASSLTVGGVRTEAFF. CDR3 sequence (DNA): TGTGCCAGCAGCTTAACAGTTGGGGGCGTGAGGACTGAAGCTTTCTTT.

The rearrangement joins TRBV30 to TRBJ2-6; D is uncertain. The CDR3 is 17 residues long. V lost 2 bases and J 0 bases, leaving 14 bases between the germline ends. Germline-derived CDR1 and CDR2 are GTSNPN and SVGIG (reference sequence). The CDR3 reads CAWSFRGEYSGANVLTF. In DNA form, the CDR3 reads TGTGCCTGGAGTTTCCGAGGAGAGTACTCTGGGGCCAACGTCCTGACTTTC.

This clone has only a few counts. The CDR3 protein is CASSEASRASGELFF. The CDR3 DNA is TGTGCCAGCAGTGAAGCGAGCAGGGCGAGCGGGGAGCTGTTTTTT. The chain links TRBV6-1 to TRBJ2-2; D might be TRBD1 (5 bases). CDR1 is MNHNS and CDR2 is SASEGT in the germline V gene. The length of the CDR3 is 15 residues. Trimming pared 0 bases from V and 7 bases from J, leaving 12 bases between.

The rearrangement uses TRBV6-5 and TRBJ1-5, with 7 bases fitting TRBD1. V shed 6 bases and J 7 bases; nucleotides not matched to a gene: 6. The CDR3 runs 13 residues. Germline loops: CDR1 MNHEY, CDR2 SVGAGI. The CDR3 sequence is CASRSDRAQPQHF. For the CDR3, the DNA is TGTGCCAGCAGGTCCGACAGGGCGCAGCCCCAGCATTTT.

The chain is built from TRBV5-5 and TRBJ1-6, with D tentatively TRBD1 (5 bases). Germline loops: CDR1 SGHKS, CDR2 YYEKEE (reference sequence). With 1 base removed from V and 10 bases from J, the gap between germline ends came to 15 bases. This CDR3 contains 15 residues. The CDR3, as DNA: TGTGCCAGCAGCTTGAGAGGGCAGGGAGGCTCACCCCTCCACTTT. It translates to CASSLRGQGGSPLHF.

This chain joins TRBV5-1 and TRBJ1-2; 8 bases fit TRBD1. The CDR3 extends over 15 amino acids. Per germline, CDR1 SGHRS and CDR2 YFSETQ. Germline trimming cut 0 bases from V and 7 bases from J; bases unmatched to any gene: 8. The CDR3 bases are TGCGCCAGCAGCTTGGAGGGCAGGGGGCGTTTTGGCTACACCTTC. This sequence encodes CASSLEGRGRFGYTF. The full variable domain, its missing parts supplied by reference TRBV5-1 and TRBJ1-2, is KAGVTQTPRYLIKTRGQQVTLSCSPISGHRSVSWYQQTPGQGLQFLFEYFSETQRNKGNFPGRFSGRQFSNSRSEMNVSTLELGDSALYLCASSLEGRGRFGYTFGSGTRLTVV.

This chain joins TRBV28 and TRBJ1-2, with D tentatively TRBD1 (6 bases). The ends were cut back, 6 bases at V and 4 bases at J, with 21 bases in the middle. The CDR3 is made up of 16 amino acids. Germline V gene sequence: CDR1 MDHEN, CDR2 SYDVKM. This CDR3 is CASSSITGPILYGYTF. CDR3 sequence (DNA): TGTGCCAGCAGCTCCATTACAGGGCCGATCCTCTATGGCTACACCTTC.

The V gene is TRBV3-1 (or the pseudogene TRBV3-2), the J gene TRBJ2-7, with D perhaps matching TRBD1 (6 bases). This CDR3 spans 13 amino acids. Germline lookup yields CDR1 LGHDT and CDR2 YNNKEL (reference sequence). V shed 4 bases and J shed 4 bases, with 11 bases lying between them. DNA for the CDR3: TGTGCCAGCAGCCCCGGGACACTTTACGAGCAGTACTTC. Its protein is CASSPGTLYEQYF.

The rearrangement links TRBV4-2 to TRBJ2-5, with 8 bases fitting TRBD2. Germline CDR1 LGHNA, CDR2 YNFKEQ. This CDR3 region has 16 residues. The ends lost 0 bases at V and 2 bases at J; junction bases unmatched: 5. In DNA form, the CDR3 reads TGTGCCAGCAGCCAAGAGGGGGCGGGGGGACAAGAGACCCAGTACTTC. Amino acid sequence: CASSQEGAGGQETQYF.

V usage is TRBV9 and J usage is TRBJ1-5; no definite D call. Between the trimmed V and J ends, which lost 0 bases and 6 bases, there was a span of 7 bases. Germline V gene sequence: CDR1 SGDLS, CDR2 YYNGEE. The CDR3 totals 13 residues. Here the CDR3 DNA reads TGTGCCAGCAGCGTAGGCTTCGGTCAGCCCCAGCATTTT. It yields the protein CASSVGFGQPQHF.

The chain recombines TRBV14 with TRBJ2-7; TRBD1 is a possible D gene (6 bases). The CDR3 totals 13 residues. Between the trimmed V and J ends, which lost 0 bases and 5 bases, there was a span of 8 bases. Germline values: CDR1 SGHDN, CDR2 FVKESK. The CDR3 DNA is TGTGCCAGCAGCCAAGACAGGGGCCACGAGCAGTACGTC. The encoded protein is CASSQDRGHEQYV.

This sequence joins TRBV5-6 and TRBJ2-6, with D hard to call. The CDR3 has 15 residues. Looked up from germline, CDR1 is SGHDT and CDR2 is YYEEEE. Trimming shortened V by 6 bases and J by 0 bases, and 10 bases separated the two germline ends. The CDR3 nucleotides are TGTGCCAGCATCAACAGTCTCTCTGGGGCCAACGTCCTGACTTTC. Its protein product is CASINSLSGANVLTF.

The chain has TRBV6-4 and TRBJ1-5; no clear D gene. Germline CDR1 is MRHNA and CDR2 is SNTAGT. Trimming shortened V by 4 bases and J by 5 bases, and 9 bases separated the two germline ends. There are 13 residues in the CDR3. The CDR3 loop reads CASSADGYQPQHF. In DNA form, the CDR3 reads TGTGCCAGCAGTGCAGATGGCTATCAGCCCCAGCATTTT.

The chain employs TRBV5-1 and TRBJ1-4; a weak D match, TRBD1 (6 bases). The CDR3 sequence is 15 residues long. CDR1 is SGHRS, CDR2 YFSETQ, per germline. The V and J ends lost 0 bases and 4 bases respectively, with 10 bases between them. The DNA for the CDR3 is TGCGCCAGCAGCTTGGCCACAGGGATTAATGAAAAACTGTTTTTT. Its translation is CASSLATGINEKLFF.

Only a few counts were recorded for this clone. The gene calls are TRBV4-1 and TRBJ1-1; weak D call: TRBD1 (6 bases). Per germline, CDR1 MGHRA and CDR2 YSYEKL. The V end was cut by 10 bases, the J end by 1 base, with 16 bases between. The CDR3 has 14 residues. This chain's CDR3 is CATYSGQRNTEAFF. DNA of the CDR3: TGCGCCACCTACTCAGGACAGAGGAACACTGAAGCTTTCTTT.

V usage is TRBV5-8 and J usage is TRBJ2-7; 7 bases map to TRBD2. Germline assignment: CDR1 SGHTS and CDR2 YDEGEE. V was pared by 4 bases and J by 1 base, with 11 bases of the junction left unmatched. The CDR3 is made up of 16 amino acids. The CDR3 loop reads CASSPNPGGGSYEQYF. The DNA of the CDR3 is TGTGCCAGCAGCCCTAACCCTGGCGGGGGTTCCTACGAGCAGTACTTC.